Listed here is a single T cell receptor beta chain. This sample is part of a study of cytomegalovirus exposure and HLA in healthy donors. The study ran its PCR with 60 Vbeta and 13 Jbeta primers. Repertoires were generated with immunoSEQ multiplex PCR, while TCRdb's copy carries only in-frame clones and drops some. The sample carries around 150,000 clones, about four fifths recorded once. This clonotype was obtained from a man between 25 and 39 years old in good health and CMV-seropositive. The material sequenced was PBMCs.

The CDR3 sequence: CASGLADNTGELFF. The DNA of the CDR3 is TGTGCCAGTGGACTAGCGGATAACACCGGGGAGCTGTTTTTT. The J gene is TRBJ2-2, the V gene TRBV19; 10 bases align to TRBD2. Per germline, CDR1 LNHDA and CDR2 SQIVND (reference sequence). The CDR3 has 14 amino acids. After removal of 8 bases from V and 2 bases from J, the junction contained 2 bases not matched to a gene.